This TCR beta chain was sequenced for a study of vaccination effects on CD4 cells after COVID-19. Study overall: Expansion of antigen-specific CD4+ T cells with viral peptide pools was carried out by the ViraFEST assay before sequencing.

When less than 12 days of culture had elapsed, CD4+ T cells were isolated. This clone was found a few times. Its antigen is as yet unknown. The protocol was immunoSEQ multiplex PCR, while the TCRdb copy is restricted to in-frame clones and leaves out a portion. This sample carries more than 50,000 clones, approximately 80% of them seen once, and the ten largest clones take just over 3%. The CDR3 covers 16 residues. Germline values: CDR1 LNHDA, CDR2 SQIVND (reference sequence). Trimming cost V 1 base and J 8 bases, with 20 bases left between them. The sequence was obtained from a human donor who received a COVID-19 vaccine. The chain employs TRBV19 and TRBJ1-2, with a possible D match to TRBD1 (5 bases). Sample: CD4+ T cells from PBMCs cultured without peptide, taken before COVID-19 vaccination. The CDR3 region is CASSIAMGRMQQGYTF. The CDR3 nucleotides are TGTGCCAGTAGTATAGCCATGGGACGGATGCAACAGGGCTACACCTTC.